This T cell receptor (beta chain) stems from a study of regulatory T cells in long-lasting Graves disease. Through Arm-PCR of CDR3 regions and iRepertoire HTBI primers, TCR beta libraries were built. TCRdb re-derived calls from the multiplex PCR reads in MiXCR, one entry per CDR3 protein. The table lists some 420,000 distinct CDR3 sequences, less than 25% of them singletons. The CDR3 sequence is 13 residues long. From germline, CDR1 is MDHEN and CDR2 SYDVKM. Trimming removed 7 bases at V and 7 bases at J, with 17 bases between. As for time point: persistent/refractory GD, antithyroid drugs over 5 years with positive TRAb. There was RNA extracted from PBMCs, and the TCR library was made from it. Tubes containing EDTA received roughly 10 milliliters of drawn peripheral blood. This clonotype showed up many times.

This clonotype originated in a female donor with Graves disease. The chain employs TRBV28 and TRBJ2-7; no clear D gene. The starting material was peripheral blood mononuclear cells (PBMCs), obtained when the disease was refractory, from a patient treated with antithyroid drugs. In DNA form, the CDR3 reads TGTGCCAGCACCCCTCCTGGGGTGCGGGAGCAGTACTTC. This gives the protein CASTPPGVREQYF.